Here is one TCR beta chain with its context. Its antigen is not known. The sample is drawn from a study of cytomegalovirus exposure and HLA in healthy donors. Turning to the study itself: From roughly 180 million T cells, an earlier analysis saw approximately 110 million unique TCR beta sequences. Findings and caveats of the study: Upon later analysis, HLA-associated TCR beta chains proved more clonally expanded than other, equally common chains. As a later analysis revealed, most CMV-associated TCR beta chains appeared HLA-restricted. Another analysis was done later, and it associated roughly 15,000 TCR beta sequences with HLA alleles at 0.05 false discovery rate.

Vbeta (60) and Jbeta (13) primers were used in the PCR. Assay: immunoSEQ multiplex PCR; the TCRdb copy retains only in-frame clones and omits some. The sample includes about 160,000 clones, approximately 72% of them seen just once. Sequenced material: PBMCs. The clonotype was recovered from a man between 40 and 49 years old in good health and CMV-seropositive.

CDR3 bases: TGTGCCAGCAGTGCTTCGACAGCGACCGGGGAGCTGTTTTTT. Residues: CASSASTATGELFF. This chain uses TRBV6-4 with TRBJ2-2; tentatively, D is TRBD1 (5 bases). CDR3 length: 14 residues. Between the trimmed V and J ends, which lost 4 bases and 5 bases, there was a span of 11 bases. The V gene's germline CDR1 is MRHNA and CDR2 SNTAGT.